This T cell receptor beta chain was recorded in a study of blood T cells in healthy people across ages. Study-wide points: Long-lived donors carried more naive CD4+ cells and greater diversity than aged donors. Strong correlation linked observed beta diversity and percent naive T cells.

About this clonotype: What it recognizes is unknown.

The CDR3 length is 14 residues. Trimming took off 4 bases at V and 4 bases at J, with 17 bases between the two ends. Germline assignment: CDR1 DFQATT and CDR2 SNEGSKA (reference sequence). A second PCR, run for about 7 to 11 cycles, used a sample-barcoded 5' primer plus a J-beta primer mix. TCRdb re-called the 5' RACE reads through MiXCR, storing one row per CDR3 protein. The table has more than 1 million distinct CDR3 sequences, under 55% seen once; the top ten hold about 19%. This clonotype originated in a woman in her sixties or seventies in good health. Sequencing was performed on blood. The chain carries TRBV20-1 and TRBJ2-7, with D possibly TRBD1 on 5 matching bases. Here the CDR3 DNA reads TGCAGTGCTAAGTGGCAGGGCCGCTTGTACGAGCAGTACTTC. Amino acid sequence: CSAKWQGRLYEQYF.